The 21 T cell receptor beta chains in this list originate from one sample, sequenced in a study of blood T cell repertoires in COVID-19. Here immunoSEQ multiplex PCR was the method, and the copy in TCRdb shows in-frame clones only, minus some. The profile shows around 200,000 clones, roughly 80% of them singletons. Source material: peripheral blood. These receptors were taken from an elderly woman with acute or convalescent COVID-19.

The chain carries TRBV3-1 (or the pseudogene TRBV3-2) and TRBJ2-3, with D hard to call. CDR1 and CDR2 from the germline V gene are LGHDT and YNNKEL (reference sequence). With 0 bases removed from V and 6 bases from J, the gap between germline ends came to 10 bases. This CDR3 spans 14 amino acids. CDR3 nucleotide sequence: TGTGCCAGCAGCCAAGATCTAGTGGCGGATACGCAGTATTTT. The encoded protein is CASSQDLVADTQYF.

The chain recombines TRBV11-2 with TRBJ1-2, with 8 nucleotides matching TRBD1. Germline trimming cut 4 bases from V and 1 base from J; bases unmatched to any gene: 8. Germline CDR1 is SGHAT and CDR2 is FQNNGV. CDR3 length: 16 amino acids. This chain's CDR3 is CASSSGTGLYNYGYTF. Here the CDR3 DNA reads TGTGCCAGCAGCTCCGGGACAGGTCTTTATAACTATGGCTACACCTTC. The full variable domain, with the rest looked up from reference TRBV11-2 and TRBJ1-2, is EAGVAQSPRYKIIEKRQSVAFWCNPISGHATLYWYQQILGQGPKLLIQFQNNGVVDDSQLPKDRFSAERLKGVDSTLKIQPAKLEDSAVYLCASSSGTGLYNYGYTFGSGTRLTVV.

This clone was detected once. The chain joins TRBV7-2 to TRBJ2-2; possible D gene TRBD2, 6 bases. The CDR3 totals 15 residues. The V end lost 5 bases, the J end lost 5 bases, and 15 bases lay between the germline ends. The germline CDR1 and CDR2 sequences are SGHTA and FQGNSA. The CDR3 loop is CASSLVGGGTGELFF. The CDR3 bases are TGTGCCAGCAGCCTGGTTGGGGGAGGAACCGGGGAGCTGTTTTTT.

The chain combines TRBV5-4 with TRBJ2-3; the D is unclear. The ends were cut back, 3 bases at V and 2 bases at J, with 13 bases in the middle. This CDR3 comprises 15 residues. Germline assignment: CDR1 SGHNT and CDR2 YYREEE (reference sequence). The CDR3 sequence: CASSSSQVYTDTQYF. The CDR3 DNA sequence: TGTGCCAGCAGCTCCTCCCAAGTCTACACAGATACGCAGTATTTT.

V usage is TRBV28 and J usage is TRBJ2-7; D might be TRBD2 (5 bases). The CDR3 is 15 amino acids. Trimming shortened V by 2 bases and J by 0 bases, and 11 bases separated the two germline ends. The germline gives CDR1 MDHEN, CDR2 SYDVKM. The CDR3 here is CASSLEGSGSYEQYF. CDR3 nucleotide sequence: TGTGCCAGCAGTTTAGAGGGTTCTGGCTCCTACGAGCAGTACTTC.

This chain connects TRBV25-1 to TRBJ1-4; weak D call: TRBD1 (5 bases). Deletions cut 1 base from V and 8 bases from J, with 14 bases between. Germline lookup yields CDR1 MGHDK and CDR2 SYGVNS. CDR3 length: 15 residues. CDR3 protein: CASSEWAGEEEKLFF. In nucleotides, the CDR3 is TGTGCCAGCAGTGAATGGGCGGGGGAGGAAGAAAAACTGTTTTTT.

The rearrangement links TRBV18 to TRBJ2-6, with 7 bases matching TRBD1. The CDR3 has 21 amino acids. With V trimmed by 4 bases and J by 1 base, 19 bases remained unmatched. The germline CDR1 and CDR2 sequences are KGHSH and LQKENI. The CDR3 loop reads CASSLLVRGGDASSGANVLTF. As DNA, the CDR3 is TGTGCCAGCTCACTACTCGTGAGAGGGGGCGACGCCAGTTCTGGGGCCAACGTCCTGACTTTC.

Only a few counts were recorded for this clone. The chain carries TRBV7-2 and TRBJ1-4; D is unresolved. Germline V gives CDR1 SGHTA, CDR2 FQGNSA. This CDR3 spans 15 amino acids. The V end lost 5 bases, the J end lost 4 bases, and 14 bases lay between the germline ends. CDR3 amino acids: CASSATRAINEKLFF. DNA of the CDR3: TGTGCCAGCAGCGCTACGAGGGCCATTAATGAAAAACTGTTTTTT.

The chain employs TRBV30 and TRBJ1-2, with TRBD1 matching over 7 bases. CDR1 and CDR2 from the germline V gene are GTSNPN and SVGIG (reference sequence). The V gene end was trimmed by 0 bases and the J gene end by 4 bases; junction bases not matched to a gene: 5. The CDR3 extends over 14 amino acids. The CDR3 sequence is CAWSVGGGSYGYTF. The CDR3 region has the DNA TGTGCCTGGAGTGTAGGAGGGGGCAGCTATGGCTACACCTTC.

The chain combines TRBV10-3 with TRBJ1-4; D not certain. In germline, CDR1 is ENHRY, CDR2 SYGVKD. The CDR3 is made up of 16 amino acids. V lost 3 bases and J 8 bases, leaving 19 bases between the germline ends. The CDR3 DNA reads as TGTGCCATCAGTGACGATGGGCTCCGGTATAGGGAAAAACTGTTTTTT. Its translation is CAISDDGLRYREKLFF.

This clone was counted only a few times. The chain recombines TRBV11-3 with TRBJ2-5; D unclear. V shed 3 bases and J shed 5 bases, with 16 bases lying between them. The CDR3 contains 15 residues. The germline V gene has CDR1 SGHNT and CDR2 YENEEA. CDR3 loop: CASSFGATKAETQYF. Here the CDR3 DNA reads TGTGCCAGCAGCTTCGGAGCTACTAAAGCCGAGACCCAGTACTTC.

This chain links TRBV6-5 with TRBJ2-3, with TRBD2 identical over 7 bases. After removal of 0 bases from V and 12 bases from J, the junction contained 6 bases not matched to a gene. CDR1 is MNHEY, CDR2 SVGAGI, per germline. The CDR3 spans 13 residues. The CDR3 DNA follows: TGTGCCAGCAGTTACTCCGGGGGAGGGCTTCAGTATTTT. Translating it yields CASSYSGGGLQYF.

This chain links TRBV9 with TRBJ2-5; TRBD2 matches at 7 bases. J gave up 5 bases and V 4 bases, and 11 bases lay outside the gene matches. This CDR3 spans 15 amino acids. Germline-derived CDR1 and CDR2 are SGDLS and YYNGEE. The CDR3 loop is CASSPTSREGETQYF. For the CDR3, the DNA is TGTGCCAGCAGCCCGACGAGCAGGGAGGGTGAGACCCAGTACTTC.

V is TRBV9 and J is TRBJ2-2; 13 bases agree with TRBD2. With 4 bases clipped from V and 1 base from J, the junction kept 7 bases outside the gene matches. CDR3 length equals 18 residues. Germline V gives CDR1 SGDLS, CDR2 YYNGEE. CDR3 coding DNA: TGTGCCAGCAGCCTCGGGACTAGCGGGGATTTGAACACCGGGGAGCTGTTTTTT. It encodes CASSLGTSGDLNTGELFF.

V is TRBV19 and J is TRBJ1-1, with 7 bases matching TRBD1. Germline V lookup: CDR1 LNHDA, CDR2 SQIVND (reference sequence). The CDR3 totals 16 residues. V gave up 7 bases and J gave up 5 bases; unmatched junction bases: 16. CDR3 in amino acids: CASTSLGAGGWTEAFF. CDR3 coding DNA: TGTGCCAGTACCTCCCTTGGGGCAGGGGGATGGACTGAAGCTTTCTTT.

The chain employs TRBV27 and TRBJ1-4, with 7 positions matching TRBD1. J lost 2 bases, V lost 5 bases, and 8 bases had no gene match. From germline, CDR1 is MNHEY and CDR2 SMNVEV (reference sequence). The CDR3 has 16 amino acids. The CDR3 nucleotides are TGTGCCAGCAGTACAGGCTCAGGGGGGACTAATGAAAAACTGTTTTTT. Its translation is CASSTGSGGTNEKLFF.

V usage is TRBV2 and J usage is TRBJ2-1; 9 positions match TRBD1. The CDR3 is made up of 11 amino acids. Germline V gene lookup returns CDR1 SNHLY and CDR2 FYNNEI. Losses at the gene ends were 10 bases for V and 8 bases for J; bases not matched to a gene: 3. CDR3 loop: CATRTGDEQFF. In DNA form, the CDR3 reads TGTGCCACCAGGACAGGGGATGAGCAGTTCTTC.

The chain carries TRBV6-5 and TRBJ2-3, with TRBD2 identical over 8 bases. This CDR3 has 14 residues. Germline trimming cut 6 bases from V and 2 bases from J; bases unmatched to any gene: 4. Germline V gene data show CDR1 as MNHEY and CDR2 as SVGAGI. CDR3 bases: TGTGCCAGCAGCCGAGCGGGAGCCACAGATACGCAGTATTTT. Residues: CASSRAGATDTQYF.

The chain joins TRBV28 to TRBJ2-7, with a tentative D call TRBD2 (6 bases). The CDR3 covers 15 residues. Germline V lookup: CDR1 MDHEN, CDR2 SYDVKM. V was pared by 1 base and J by 3 bases, with 13 bases between. CDR3 protein: CASSLSGGPNYEQYF. Here the CDR3 DNA reads TGTGCCAGCAGTTTATCCGGAGGGCCCAACTACGAGCAGTACTTC.

This chain joins TRBV10-3 and TRBJ2-7; 7 bases align to TRBD2. The CDR3 has 15 residues. The J segment lost 0 bases and the V segment lost 4 bases, leaving 6 bases of the junction unmatched. Germline lookup yields CDR1 ENHRY and CDR2 SYGVKD. CDR3 sequence reads: CAISARGRASYEQYF. The CDR3 DNA reads as TGTGCCATCAGTGCACGGGGGAGGGCCTCCTACGAGCAGTACTTC.

This chain uses TRBV7-9 with TRBJ2-7; 8 bases match TRBD1. Per the germline V gene, CDR1 is SEHNR and CDR2 is FQNEAQ (reference sequence). V gave up 5 bases and J gave up 3 bases; unmatched junction bases: 9. The CDR3 has 15 amino acids. DNA of the CDR3: TGTGCCAGCAGCCCATATCAGGGGGCCCACTACGAGCAGTACTTC. Its translation: CASSPYQGAHYEQYF.